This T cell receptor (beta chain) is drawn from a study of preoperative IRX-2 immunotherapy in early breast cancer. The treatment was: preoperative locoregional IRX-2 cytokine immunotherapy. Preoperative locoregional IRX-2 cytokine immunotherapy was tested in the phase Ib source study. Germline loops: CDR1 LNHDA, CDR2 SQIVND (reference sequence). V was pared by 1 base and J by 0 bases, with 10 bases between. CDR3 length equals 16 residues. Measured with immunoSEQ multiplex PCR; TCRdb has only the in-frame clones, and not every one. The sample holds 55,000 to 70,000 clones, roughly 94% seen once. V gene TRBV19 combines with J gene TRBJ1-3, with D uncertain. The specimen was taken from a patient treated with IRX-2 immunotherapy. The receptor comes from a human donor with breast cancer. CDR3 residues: CASSIGQFSSGNTIYF. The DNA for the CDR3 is TGTGCCAGTAGTATAGGCCAGTTCTCCTCTGGAAACACCATATATTTT.